This entry describes one T cell receptor beta chain. This record belongs to a study of shared T cell receptors in the human thymus. CDR1 and CDR2 from the germline V gene are DFQATT and SNEGSKA (reference sequence). Trimming removed 6 bases from V and 6 bases from J, with 12 bases in between. CDR3 length equals 11 residues. The method was immunoSEQ multiplex PCR; TCRdb's version includes in-frame clones alone and lacks a portion of them. The table includes under 700,000 clones, around 82% detected once. The sample was also reused in another study, on human thymus T cells. That source notes: Corrective heart surgery yielded the resections from which the thymus tissue came. The authors found apparently biased V and J gene usage in thymic and blood repertoires. Unrelated people showed highly overlapping thymic repertoires, related research reported.

The TCR sequence derives from a boy younger than two with a congenital heart defect. The material sequenced was thymocytes. J is TRBJ2-7 and V is TRBV20-1; D ambiguous. CDR3 DNA sequence: TGCAGTGCCGCAAGCCCCCGCGAGCAGTACTTC. It encodes CSAASPREQYF.